This T cell receptor (beta chain) came from a study of cytomegalovirus exposure and HLA in healthy donors. In the study overall: A later analysis reported the 100 to 150 validation repertoires used the same platform as the roughly 700 first-cohort repertoires. Overall study results and limits: The study listed under 200 cytomegalovirus-associated TCR beta chains. In the 130 or so validation repertoires, a later analysis found that first-cohort TCR clusters tended to co-occur.

The germline V gene has CDR1 SSHAT and CDR2 FNYEAQ (reference sequence). The CDR3 extends over 16 amino acids. It was the approximately 130-subject validation cohort, separate from the approximately 680-subject first cohort, to which the donors belonged. TCRdb keeps only in-frame clones here, not all; method: immunoSEQ multiplex PCR. Of about 160,000 clones listed, about 95% are singletons. In regard to this clone: Its specificity is unknown. The junction departs from germline at one end; a sequencing error may be responsible.

The specimen sequenced was PBMCs. The rearrangement joins TRBV7-7 to TRBJ2-1, with 9 bases identical to TRBD2. This sequence originates from a young woman in good health and CMV-seronegative. CDR3 nucleotides: TGTGCTAGCAGCAGGGGTAGCGGGGGCCTTTACAATGAGCAGTTCTTC. It translates to CASSRGSGGLYNEQFF.